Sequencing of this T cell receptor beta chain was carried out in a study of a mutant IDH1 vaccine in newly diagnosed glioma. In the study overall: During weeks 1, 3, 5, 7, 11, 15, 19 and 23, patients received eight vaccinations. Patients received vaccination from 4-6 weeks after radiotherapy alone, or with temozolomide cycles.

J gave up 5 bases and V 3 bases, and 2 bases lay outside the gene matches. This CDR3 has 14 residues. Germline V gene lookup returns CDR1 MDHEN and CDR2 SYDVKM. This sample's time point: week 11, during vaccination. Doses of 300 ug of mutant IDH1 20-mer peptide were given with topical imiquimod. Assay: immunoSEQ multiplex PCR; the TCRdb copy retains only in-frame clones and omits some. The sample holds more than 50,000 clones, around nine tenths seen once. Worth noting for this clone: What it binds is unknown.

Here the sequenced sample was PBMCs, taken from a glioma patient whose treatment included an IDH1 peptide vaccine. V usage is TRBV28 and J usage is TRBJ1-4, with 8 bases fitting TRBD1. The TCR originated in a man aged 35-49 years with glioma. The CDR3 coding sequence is TGTGCCAGCAGTTTGTGGGACAGGAATGAAAAACTGTTTTTT. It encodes CASSLWDRNEKLFF.